The 24 T cell receptor beta chains below all came from one sample that was sequenced in a study of long-term antiretroviral therapy in people with HIV. This was the immunoSEQ v3.0 assay at survey level. The repertoire was sequenced with immunoSEQ multiplex PCR; TCRdb's copy has only in-frame clones and lacks some. The sample contains tens of thousands of clones, about 94% of which appear only once. This specimen was unsorted PBMCs, taken 4.1 years after starting antiretroviral therapy. These receptors came from a woman between 45 and 60 years old with HIV.

This chain joins TRBV7-8 and TRBJ1-5; TRBD1 agrees at 9 bases. From germline, CDR1 is SGHVS and CDR2 FQNEAQ. The CDR3 sequence is 14 residues long. V gave up 1 base and J gave up 5 bases; unmatched junction bases: 0. The CDR3 DNA reads as TGTGCCAGCAGCTTAGACAGGGGGCATCAGCCCCAGCATTTT. Protein: CASSLDRGHQPQHF.

This chain connects TRBV4-3 to TRBJ1-5; D uncertain. The CDR3 spans 14 residues. V was clipped by 0 bases and J by 7 bases, with 10 bases between them. Germline CDR1 is LGHNA and CDR2 is YSLEER. The CDR3 region is CASSQELANQPQHF. The CDR3 DNA is TGCGCCAGCAGCCAAGAGCTGGCTAACCAGCCCCAGCATTTT.

As DNA, the CDR3 is TGTGCCAGCAGTTCCTTCCAGCGGGGGGGTCGGACCGGGGAGCTGTTTTTT. Encoded protein: CASSSFQRGGRTGELFF. The V and J genes are TRBV27 and TRBJ2-2, with 10 bases matching TRBD2. CDR3 length: 17 amino acids. The junction had 10 bases not matched to a gene; V was cut back by 4 bases and J by 5 bases. Germline CDR1 reads MNHEY; CDR2 reads SMNVEV (reference sequence).

This sequence joins TRBV7-9 and TRBJ1-2, with D hard to call. With 5 bases removed from V and 2 bases from J, the gap between germline ends came to 12 bases. CDR1 SEHNR and CDR2 FQNEAQ come from the germline V gene (reference sequence). This CDR3 comprises 14 residues. The CDR3 sequence: CASSPHTPNYGYTF. The CDR3 DNA follows: TGTGCCAGCAGCCCACATACACCGAACTATGGCTACACCTTC.

This chain uses TRBV13 with TRBJ2-7; possible D gene TRBD1, 5 bases. Germline CDR1 PRHDT, CDR2 FYEKMQ (reference sequence). The CDR3 totals 14 residues. Trimming removed 5 bases from V and 2 bases from J, with 13 bases in between. The CDR3 DNA reads as TGTGCCAGCAGCGAAGGGGTCTCAACCTACGAGCAGTACTTC. It translates to CASSEGVSTYEQYF.

The chain employs TRBV6-6 and TRBJ1-1; the match to TRBD1 covers 7 bases. V shed 10 bases, J shed 4 bases, and the junction held 9 bases outside the gene matches. This CDR3 is built from 13 residues. Germline-derived CDR1 and CDR2 are MNHNY and SVGAGI (reference sequence). The CDR3, as DNA: TGTGCCACGAAAACCTCAGGGGGCACTGAAGCTTTCTTT. Its translation is CATKTSGGTEAFF.

This chain uses TRBV2 with TRBJ1-1; no reliable D call. Germline CDR1 and CDR2: SNHLY and FYNNEI. V was shortened by 7 bases and J by 0 bases, with 9 bases between the two germline ends. The CDR3 runs 13 residues. CDR3 sequence reads: CASNEALNTEAFF. CDR3 coding DNA: TGTGCCAGCAATGAGGCTCTGAACACTGAAGCTTTCTTT.

The chain has TRBV19 and TRBJ2-3; 8 bases match TRBD1. CDR1 and CDR2 from the germline V gene are LNHDA and SQIVND (reference sequence). V trimming: 6 bases; J trimming: 0 bases; junction bases outside the gene matches: 11. The CDR3 loop spans 17 amino acids. In DNA form, the CDR3 reads TGTGCCAGTAGACGTAAACCGGGACAGGACAGCACAGATACGCAGTATTTT. It specifies CASRRKPGQDSTDTQYF.

The V call is TRBV5-1, the J call TRBJ2-2, with 7 bases aligning to TRBD1. The V and J ends lost 0 bases and 5 bases, in that order; junction bases with no gene match: 1. CDR1 is SGHRS, CDR2 YFSETQ, per germline. The CDR3 sequence is 14 residues long. CDR3 coding DNA: TGCGCCAGCAGCTTGGGACAGGGAACCGGGGAGCTGTTTTTT. This gives the protein CASSLGQGTGELFF.

V and J are TRBV19 and TRBJ2-5; TRBD1 might be the D (6 bases). This CDR3 has 13 amino acids. Germline V gene data show CDR1 as LNHDA and CDR2 as SQIVND (reference sequence). Trimming removed 9 bases from V and 1 base from J, with 12 bases in between. The CDR3 coding sequence is TGTGCCAGCAACAGGGATGGCCAAGAGACCCAGTACTTC. This translates into CASNRDGQETQYF.

The chain combines TRBV5-4 with TRBJ1-4, with D possibly TRBD1 on 5 matching bases. The CDR3 extends over 16 amino acids. From germline, CDR1 is SGHNT and CDR2 YYREEE (reference sequence). V was pared by 1 base and J by 5 bases, with 15 bases between. DNA for the CDR3: TGTGCCAGCAGCTTGACAGGAAGGACCTCGAATGAAAAACTGTTTTTT. This sequence encodes CASSLTGRTSNEKLFF.

The genes are TRBV7-4 and TRBJ2-3, with TRBD2 as a possible D gene (5 bases). There are 15 residues in the CDR3. V lost 5 bases and J 4 bases, leaving 16 bases between the germline ends. Germline CDR1 reads SGHVT; CDR2 reads SQSDAQ. In nucleotides, the CDR3 is TGTGCCAGCAGCACCCGGTCGGGGAAGGCAGATACGCAGTATTTT. Protein: CASSTRSGKADTQYF.

The V call is TRBV6-6, the J call TRBJ1-2; D uncertain. V lost 2 bases, J lost 3 bases, and 13 bases lay in between. The CDR3 length is 15 residues. CDR1 is MNHNY and CDR2 is SVGAGI in the germline V gene (reference sequence). CDR3 in DNA: TGTGCCAGCAGTTACCCCCGCGGGGAGGACTATGGCTACACCTTC. Translated: CASSYPRGEDYGYTF.

V is TRBV25-1 and J is TRBJ2-1; D is unresolved. The CDR3 runs to 15 residues. CDR1 MGHDK and CDR2 SYGVNS come from the germline V gene. V lost 1 base to trimming and J lost 9 bases, with 16 bases between them. The CDR3 nucleotides read TGTGCCAGCAGTGAATTGATGGCGTACGTCACTGAGCAGTTCTTC. Its protein product is CASSELMAYVTEQFF. The variable domain in full, completed from reference TRBV25-1 and TRBJ2-1, reads EADIYQTPRYLVIGTGKKITLECSQTMGHDKMYWYQQDPGMELHLIHYSYGVNSTEKGDLSSESTVSRIRTEHFPLTLESARPSHTSQYLCASSELMAYVTEQFFGPGTRLTVL.

The chain links TRBV29-1 to TRBJ2-5, with 11 nucleotides matching TRBD2. The germline gives CDR1 SQVTM, CDR2 ANQGSEA. CDR3 size: 14 residues. Losses at the gene ends were 3 bases for V and 5 bases for J; bases not matched to a gene: 5. CDR3 DNA sequence: TGCAGCGTTGACCAAACTAGCGGGGGTGAGACCCAGTACTTC. Its translation is CSVDQTSGGETQYF.

The rearrangement uses TRBV7-3 and TRBJ2-2; TRBD2 aligns across 10 bases. Unmatched junction bases numbered 4, after V lost 4 bases and J lost 5 bases. The CDR3 loop spans 15 amino acids. Germline V gene data show CDR1 as SGHTA and CDR2 as FQGTGA. CDR3 sequence reads: CASSSLLAGTGELFF. CDR3 coding DNA: TGTGCCAGCAGCTCCCTACTAGCGGGGACCGGGGAGCTGTTTTTT.

The chain couples TRBV6-6 to TRBJ1-5; TRBD1 might be the D (6 bases). The germline CDR1 and CDR2 sequences are MNHNY and SVGAGI (reference sequence). Trimming cost V 5 bases and J 0 bases, with 8 bases left between them. The CDR3 is 14 amino acids. CDR3 residues: CASSGGASNQPQHF. The CDR3 DNA follows: TGTGCCAGCAGTGGGGGGGCTAGCAATCAGCCCCAGCATTTT.

The rearrangement uses TRBV7-9 and TRBJ1-1; tentatively, D is TRBD1 (6 bases). With 5 bases removed from V and 4 bases from J, the gap between germline ends came to 14 bases. The length of the CDR3 is 14 residues. CDR1 and CDR2 (germline): SEHNR, FQNEAQ (reference sequence). The CDR3 here is CASSLVGAATEAFF. The CDR3 DNA reads TGTGCCAGCAGCCTGGTGGGGGCGGCCACTGAAGCTTTCTTT.

The V gene is TRBV2, the J gene TRBJ1-2; 9 nucleotides match TRBD1. The CDR3 is 14 residues long. Germline V gene data show CDR1 as SNHLY and CDR2 as FYNNEI. Trimming at V came to 6 bases and at J to 4 bases, leaving 6 bases not matched to a gene. The DNA for the CDR3 is TGTGCCAGCAGCCAAGGACAGGGGCCCTATGGCTACACCTTC. Translation: CASSQGQGPYGYTF.

A few counts support this clone. The chain has TRBV10-3 and TRBJ2-7; possible D gene TRBD1, 5 bases. Trimming took 6 bases from V and 2 from J, leaving 14 bases between them. The CDR3 is 14 amino acids. Germline CDR1 and CDR2: ENHRY and SYGVKD. For the CDR3, the DNA is TGTGCCATCAGGACCGAAGGGGTCGCCTACGAGCAGTACTTC. Its protein product is CAIRTEGVAYEQYF.

This clone has a single count. The V and J genes are TRBV6-1 and TRBJ1-4; TRBD1 agrees at 7 bases. Germline V CDR1 and CDR2: MNHNS, SASEGT. The CDR3 has 15 residues. The ends lost 6 bases at V and 4 bases at J; junction bases unmatched: 8. CDR3 DNA sequence: TGTGCCAGCAGCGCCCAACAGGGGCGTAATGAAAAACTGTTTTTT. It codes for CASSAQQGRNEKLFF.

The genes are TRBV14 and TRBJ2-2; D remains unclear. The V gene's germline CDR1 is SGHDN and CDR2 FVKESK. This CDR3 has 11 residues. V was pared by 2 bases and J by 13 bases, with 8 bases between. The CDR3 here is CASSQRSWLFF. CDR3 sequence (DNA): TGTGCCAGCAGCCAAAGGTCGTGGCTGTTTTTT.

CDR3 in DNA: TGTGCCAGCAGCTTTTCGGGACTCCAAGAGACCCAGTACTTC. It codes for CASSFSGLQETQYF. The chain recombines TRBV7-2 with TRBJ2-5; tentatively, D is TRBD2 (6 bases). This CDR3 spans 14 amino acids. The germline V and J ends were trimmed by 3 bases and 1 base, with 9 bases remaining between them. The germline V gene encodes CDR1 SGHTA and CDR2 FQGNSA.

This chain connects TRBV18 to TRBJ2-3; no reliable D call. The CDR3 extends over 13 amino acids. Per the germline V gene, CDR1 is KGHSH and CDR2 is LQKENI. V was trimmed by 0 bases and J by 0 bases, leaving 1 base between them. The CDR3 DNA reads TGTGCCAGCTCACCACCGAGCACAGATACGCAGTATTTT. Translating it yields CASSPPSTDTQYF.